This T cell receptor beta chain appears in the sequencing data of a study of T cells in Graves' hyperthyroidism and ophthalmopathy. Study results and limitations: Among clonotypes expanded in thyroid above 0.001, most were also found in blood. Separating ophthalmopathy from stable hyperthyroidism was achieved by a 13 V-J model.

The CDR3 consists of 18 residues. Trimming took off 2 bases at V and 1 base at J, with 20 bases between the two ends. In germline, CDR1 is MNHNY, CDR2 SVGAGI (reference sequence). Concerning this clonotype: The antigen remains undetermined.

TCR beta CDR3 sequences were amplified from RNA transcripts. An initial round of RT-PCR targeting the TCR CDR3 relied on the HTBI primer set. TCRdb processed the multiplex PCR reads anew with MiXCR; each CDR3 protein has one entry. The sample lists about 360,000 distinct CDR3 sequences, about 13% occurring once. Patients were aged 18 to 65, had disease duration under 2 months, and had newly diagnosed hyperthyroidism. Patients were excluded for uncontrolled infection, other autoimmune disease, pregnancy or lactation. V gene TRBV6-6 combines with J gene TRBJ1-1; tentative D call: TRBD1 (5 bases). The sample comprised blood. The receptor's source is a woman in her late teens or twenties with Graves' hyperthyroidism. DNA for the CDR3: TGTGCCAGCAGTTACCAAATGGGGGACGCCTTAGGGAACACTGAAGCTTTCTTT. Its translation is CASSYQMGDALGNTEAFF.